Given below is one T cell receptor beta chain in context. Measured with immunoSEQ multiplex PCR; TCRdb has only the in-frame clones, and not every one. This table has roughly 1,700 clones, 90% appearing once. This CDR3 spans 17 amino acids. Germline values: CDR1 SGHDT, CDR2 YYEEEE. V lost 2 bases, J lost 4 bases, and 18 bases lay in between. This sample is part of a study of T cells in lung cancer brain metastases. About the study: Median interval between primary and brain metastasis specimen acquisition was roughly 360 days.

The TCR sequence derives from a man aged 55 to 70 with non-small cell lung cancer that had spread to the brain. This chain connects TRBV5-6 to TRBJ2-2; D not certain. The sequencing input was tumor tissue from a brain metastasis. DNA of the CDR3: TGTGCCAGCAGCTTTATTGCATCTTTTCAGCCCACCGGGGAGCTGTTTTTT. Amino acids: CASSFIASFQPTGELFF.